The subject of this entry is one T cell receptor beta chain. Its antigen target is currently unknown. Base qualities are not recorded, but no much larger clone differs from it by a single base. This sample is drawn from a study of blood T cell repertoires in COVID-19 (dated by TCRdb to the early 2020s). General notes on the study: Recovered participants in ImmuneRACE Cohort 3 were defined as having two consecutive negative NP/OP PCR tests, clearance from a healthcare professional, or resolution of symptoms. HLA class I and class II types, where available, came from metadata supplied by the sample provider rather than from assay-based typing. Collaborator samples came from the United States, Italy and Spain and covered acute and convalescent phases of COVID-19. Sample metadata almost always included a de-identified subject ID, COVID-19 status, age in years and sex. The repertoires were released in a freely available public database meant as a resource for research on the immune response to SARS-CoV-2. Samples came from the ongoing ImmuneRACE study (first 160 participants) plus 1,254 subjects from 6 global collaborators. The dataset comprised deeply sampled blood TCRbeta repertoires from subjects exposed to, actively infected with, or recovered from COVID-19. The material from the prospective study consisted of cDNA or gDNA derived from T cells, B-cell-depleted T cells, or PBMCs. Points the paper makes about the study in general: How much clinical and demographic metadata was included differed by source and by participant, and the metadata was provided uncurated.

The immunoSEQ Assay, a bias-controlled multiplex PCR, was used to amplify TCRbeta CDR3 regions from genomic DNA. The study's own analysis went as follows. Within the assay, amplification of reference gene primers was used to estimate how many nucleated cells each sample contained. To quantify the absolute abundance of each unique TCRbeta CDR3 rearrangement, sequence reads were collapsed and filtered. For each sample, productive Simpson clonality was calculated as the square root of Simpson's diversity index across productive rearrangements. Not all clones reach the TCRdb copy of this immuneACCESS table, which keeps in-frame sequences only. Checked studies attribute under half of the gap to unresolved V genes and leave the rest unexplained. From that table come the V and J calls and clone size; the DNA was used to work out D and trimming. The table for this sample lists a few hundred thousand clones; 87% of them were counted only once. Around 7% of the sample goes to the ten largest clones.

In the prospective study, participants were about 18 to 100 years old, resided in about two dozen geographic areas of the United States, and were enrolled through a virtual design. Cohort assignment in the prospective study relied on participant-reported clinical history from a screening survey and a study questionnaire. In the prospective study, whole blood, serum and a nasopharyngeal or oropharyngeal swab were collected from each participant by mobile phlebotomists. Prospective study participants could optionally give additional blood draws and questionnaires over a roughly two-month period. Before DNA extraction, blood samples from the prospective study were shipped at room temperature or frozen. What was sequenced was PBMCs or T cells enriched from blood (not recorded which). This TCR was recovered from a man aged 25-45 years in a cohort exposed to, infected with or recovered from COVID-19 (not recorded which).

The nucleotide sequence reads as follows: TGTGCCACCAGTGAAGAGACAGCTGGAAACACCATATATTTT. It translates as CATSEETAGNTIYF. The chain employs TRBV24-1 and TRBJ1-3; the D segment could be TRBD1, given 5 matching bases. There are 14 amino acids in the CDR3, from cysteine to phenylalanine inclusive. Just CDR3 DNA is preserved here, 42 bases in frame from base 1. The germline V gene sets CDR1 to KGHDR and CDR2 to SFDVKD. Relative to germline, V is 4 bases shorter and J is 2 bases shorter, with 8 bases between their ends.